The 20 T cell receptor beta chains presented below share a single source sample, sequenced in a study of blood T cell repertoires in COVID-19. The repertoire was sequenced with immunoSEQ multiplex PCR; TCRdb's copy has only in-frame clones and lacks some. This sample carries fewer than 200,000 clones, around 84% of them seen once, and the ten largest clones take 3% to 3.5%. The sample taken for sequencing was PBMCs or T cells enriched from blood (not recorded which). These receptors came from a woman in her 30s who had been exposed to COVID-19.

The CDR3 here is CASSSLGGGSYNEQFF. The CDR3 DNA is TGTGCCAGCAGCTCGCTTGGCGGGGGGTCCTACAATGAGCAGTTCTTC. The rearrangement links TRBV5-4 to TRBJ2-1; 8 nucleotides align to TRBD2. Trimming at V came to 3 bases and at J to 1 base, leaving 6 bases not matched to a gene. The CDR3 length is 16 residues. Germline CDR1 SGHNT, CDR2 YYREEE (reference sequence).

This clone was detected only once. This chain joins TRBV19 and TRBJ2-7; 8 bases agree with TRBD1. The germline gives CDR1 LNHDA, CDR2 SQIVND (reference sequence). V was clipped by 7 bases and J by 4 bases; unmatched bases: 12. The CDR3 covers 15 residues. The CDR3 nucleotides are TGTGCCAGTAAAAAGGGACAGGAAAGACGGTACGAGCAGTACTTC. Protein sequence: CASKKGQERRYEQYF.

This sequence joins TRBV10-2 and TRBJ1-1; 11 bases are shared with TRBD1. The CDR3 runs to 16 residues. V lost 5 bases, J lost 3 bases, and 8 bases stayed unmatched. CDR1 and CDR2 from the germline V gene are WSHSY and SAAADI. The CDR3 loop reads CASSPGTGGTYTEAFF. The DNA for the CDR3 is TGCGCCAGCAGTCCCGGGACAGGGGGGACCTACACTGAAGCTTTCTTT.

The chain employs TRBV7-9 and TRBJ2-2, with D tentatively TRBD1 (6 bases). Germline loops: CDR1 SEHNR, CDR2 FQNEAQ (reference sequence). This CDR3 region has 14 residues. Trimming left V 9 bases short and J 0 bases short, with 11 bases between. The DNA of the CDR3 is TGTGCCAGGACCGGGACAACGAACACCGGGGAGCTGTTTTTT. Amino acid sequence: CARTGTTNTGELFF. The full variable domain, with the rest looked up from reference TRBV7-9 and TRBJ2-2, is DTGVSQNPRHKITKRGQNVTFRCDPISEHNRLYWYRQTLGQGPEFLTYFQNEAQLEKSRLLSDRFSAERPKGSFSTLEIQRTEQGDSAMYLCARTGTTNTGELFFGEGSRLTVL.

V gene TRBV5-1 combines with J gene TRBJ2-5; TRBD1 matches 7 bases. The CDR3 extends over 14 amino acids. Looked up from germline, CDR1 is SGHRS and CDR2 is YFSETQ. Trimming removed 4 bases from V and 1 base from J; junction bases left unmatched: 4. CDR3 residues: CASSGTVSQETQYF. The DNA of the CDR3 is TGCGCCAGCAGCGGGACAGTAAGCCAAGAGACCCAGTACTTC.

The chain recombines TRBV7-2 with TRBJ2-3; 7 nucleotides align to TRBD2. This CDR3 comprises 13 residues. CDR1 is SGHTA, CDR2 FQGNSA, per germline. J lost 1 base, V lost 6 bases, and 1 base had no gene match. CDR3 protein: CASSRGGTDTQYF. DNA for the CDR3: TGTGCCAGCAGTCGGGGGGGCACAGATACGCAGTATTTT.

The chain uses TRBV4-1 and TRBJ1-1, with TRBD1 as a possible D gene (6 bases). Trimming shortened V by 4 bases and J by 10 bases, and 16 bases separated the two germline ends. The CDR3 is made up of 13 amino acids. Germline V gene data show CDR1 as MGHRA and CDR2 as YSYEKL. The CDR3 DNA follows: TGCGCCAGCAGCCCGGGCCTTACAGGGTTAGCTTTCTTT. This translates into CASSPGLTGLAFF.

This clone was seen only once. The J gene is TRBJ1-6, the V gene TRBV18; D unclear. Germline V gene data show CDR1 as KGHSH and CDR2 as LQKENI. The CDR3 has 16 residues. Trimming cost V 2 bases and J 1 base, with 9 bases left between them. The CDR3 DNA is TGTGCCAGCTCACCAGCGGGAGGGTCCTATAATTCACCCCTCCACTTT. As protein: CASSPAGGSYNSPLHF.

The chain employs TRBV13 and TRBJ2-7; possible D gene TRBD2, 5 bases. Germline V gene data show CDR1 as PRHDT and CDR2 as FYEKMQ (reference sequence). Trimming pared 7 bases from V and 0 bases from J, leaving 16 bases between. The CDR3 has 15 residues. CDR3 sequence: CASTLRGRSSYEQYF. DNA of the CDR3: TGTGCCAGCACCCTCCGCGGGCGAAGCTCCTACGAGCAGTACTTC.

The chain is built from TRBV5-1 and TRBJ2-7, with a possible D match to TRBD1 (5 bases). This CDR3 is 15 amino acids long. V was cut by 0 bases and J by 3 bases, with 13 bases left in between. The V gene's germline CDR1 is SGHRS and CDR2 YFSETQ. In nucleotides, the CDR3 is TGCGCCAGCAGCTTGGGGGCGACAGACATCTACGAGCAGTACTTC. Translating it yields CASSLGATDIYEQYF.

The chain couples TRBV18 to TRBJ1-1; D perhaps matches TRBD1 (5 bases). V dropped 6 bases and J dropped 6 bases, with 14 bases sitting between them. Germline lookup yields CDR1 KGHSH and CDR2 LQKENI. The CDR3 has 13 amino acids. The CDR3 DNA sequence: TGTGCCAGCTCTTTAGCCAGGGATCCTGAAGCTTTCTTT. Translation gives CASSLARDPEAFF.

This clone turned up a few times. The CDR3 sequence: CASSLRGISYEQYF. The CDR3 DNA reads as TGTGCCAGCAGCTTAAGGGGAATCAGCTACGAGCAGTACTTC. The rearrangement joins TRBV11-2 to TRBJ2-7, with a possible D match to TRBD1 (5 bases). Germline V CDR1 and CDR2: SGHAT, FQNNGV. The CDR3 is made up of 14 amino acids. Deletions cut 2 bases from V and 3 bases from J, with 11 bases between.

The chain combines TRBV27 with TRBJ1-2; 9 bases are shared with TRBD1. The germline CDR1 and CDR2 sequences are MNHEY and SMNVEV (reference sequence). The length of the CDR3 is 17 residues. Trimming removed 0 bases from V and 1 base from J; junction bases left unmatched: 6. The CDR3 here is CASSLSPGTGINYGYTF. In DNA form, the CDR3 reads TGTGCCAGCAGTTTATCCCCCGGGACAGGGATTAACTATGGCTACACCTTC.

The CDR3 spells CASSLDSTYGYTF. CDR3 coding DNA: TGCGCCAGCAGCTTGGACAGCACCTATGGCTACACCTTC. The chain links TRBV5-1 to TRBJ1-2; the D is unclear. Trimming removed 0 bases at V and 4 bases at J, with 7 bases between. This CDR3 has 13 amino acids. Germline CDR1 SGHRS, CDR2 YFSETQ.

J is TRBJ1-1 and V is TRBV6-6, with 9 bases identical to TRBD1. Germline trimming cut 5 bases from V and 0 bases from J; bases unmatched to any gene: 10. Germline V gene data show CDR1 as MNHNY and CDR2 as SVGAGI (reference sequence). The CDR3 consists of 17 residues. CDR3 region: CASSHSPGTGMNTEAFF. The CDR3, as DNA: TGTGCCAGCAGTCATAGTCCCGGGACAGGGATGAACACTGAAGCTTTCTTT.

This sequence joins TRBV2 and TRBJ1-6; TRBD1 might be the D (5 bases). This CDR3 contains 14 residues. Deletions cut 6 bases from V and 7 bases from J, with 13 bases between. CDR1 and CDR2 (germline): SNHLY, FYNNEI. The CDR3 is CASSGDSPNSPLHF. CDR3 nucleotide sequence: TGTGCCAGCAGCGGTGACAGTCCAAATTCACCCCTCCACTTT.

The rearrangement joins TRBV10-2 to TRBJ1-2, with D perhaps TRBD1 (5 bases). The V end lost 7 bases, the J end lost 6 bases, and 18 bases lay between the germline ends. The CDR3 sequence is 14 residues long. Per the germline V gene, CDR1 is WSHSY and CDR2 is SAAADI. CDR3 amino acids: CASNFLLRGNGYTF. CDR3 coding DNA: TGCGCCAGCAACTTCCTCCTGCGGGGCAATGGCTACACCTTC.

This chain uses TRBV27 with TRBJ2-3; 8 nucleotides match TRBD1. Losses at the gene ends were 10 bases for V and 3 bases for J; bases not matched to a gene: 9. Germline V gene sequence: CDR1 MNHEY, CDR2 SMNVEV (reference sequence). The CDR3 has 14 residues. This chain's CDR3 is CATKLGQGTDTQYF. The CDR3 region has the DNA TGTGCCACCAAGCTTGGACAGGGTACAGATACGCAGTATTTT.

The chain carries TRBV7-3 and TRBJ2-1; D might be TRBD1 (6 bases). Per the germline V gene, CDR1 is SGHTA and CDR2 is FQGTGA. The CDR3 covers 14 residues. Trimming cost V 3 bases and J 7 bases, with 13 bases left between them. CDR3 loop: CASSLGAVDNEQFF. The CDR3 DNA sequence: TGTGCCAGCAGCTTGGGGGCGGTCGATAATGAGCAGTTCTTC.

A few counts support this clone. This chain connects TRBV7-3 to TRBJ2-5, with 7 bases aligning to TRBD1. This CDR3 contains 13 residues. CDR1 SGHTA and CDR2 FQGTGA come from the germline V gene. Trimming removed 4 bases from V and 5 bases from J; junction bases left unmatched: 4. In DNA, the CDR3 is TGTGCCAGCAGCTCGACAGGGCGGGAGACCCAGTACTTC. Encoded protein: CASSSTGRETQYF.